The 13 T cell receptor beta chains listed next were all sequenced from one sample in a study of beta chain features in type 1 diabetes (dated by TCRdb to the late 2010s). Library generation was performed with the immunoSEQ multiplex PCR assay. All of the isolated RNA was reverse transcribed with the High Capacity cDNA Reverse Transcription Kit, so expressed TCRB transcripts were sequenced. In TCRdb, the immuneACCESS table is reduced to in-frame sequences with V and J assigned. These tables do not hold every clone; where another copy was compared, an unresolved V gene accounts for under half, and the others remain unexplained. The sample table lists about 240,000 clones, roughly 30% of them with a count of one. The biggest ten clones account for roughly 4.1% of the sample. Sequencing input: central memory CD4+ T cells from blood. These TCRs come from a man aged 25 to 40 in good health.

The chain uses TRBV7-2 and TRBJ2-1; 14 bases agree with TRBD2. This CDR3 has 16 residues. Germline CDR1 reads SGHTA; CDR2 reads FQGNSA. Germline trimming cut 5 bases from V and 7 bases from J; bases unmatched to any gene: 7. CDR3 coding DNA: TGTGCCAGCAGCCCCCGACTAGCGGGAGGGCGGAATGAGCAGTTCTTC. Translation: CASSPRLAGGRNEQFF.

CDR3 bases: TGTGCCTGCAGTAAGCCGAGACAGGGGTGGAGCTCCTACGAGCAGTACTTC. Translating gives CACSKPRQGWSSYEQYF. This chain connects TRBV30 to TRBJ2-7, with 8 bases identical to TRBD1. The CDR3 runs 17 residues. V lost 6 bases and J lost 0; bases outside the gene matches: 16. CDR1 is GTSNPN and CDR2 is SVGIG in the germline V gene (reference sequence). Using reference TRBV30 and TRBJ2-7 for the parts outside the CDR3, the full variable domain is SQTIHQWPATLVQPVGSPLSLECTVEGTSNPNLYWYRQAAGRGLQLLFYSVGIGQISSEVPQNLSASRPQDRQFILSSKKLLLSDSGFYLCACSKPRQGWSSYEQYFGPGTRLTVT.

CDR3 in DNA: TGTGCCAGCTCACCTGCCGGGGCCGGCGATGAGCAGTTCTTC. This gives the protein CASSPAGAGDEQFF. The rearrangement links TRBV18 to TRBJ2-1, with D possibly being TRBD1 or TRBD2 (5 bases each). Trimming cost V 3 bases and J 8 bases, with 14 bases left between them. Per germline, CDR1 KGHSH and CDR2 LQKENI. The CDR3 is made up of 14 amino acids.

The J gene is TRBJ2-6, the V gene TRBV6-5; maybe TRBD1 (5 bases). Looked up from germline, CDR1 is MNHEY and CDR2 is SVGAGI. Trimming removed 6 bases from V and 4 bases from J, with 13 bases in between. The length of the CDR3 is 15 residues. The CDR3 here is CASRDDGAGANVLTF. As DNA, the CDR3 is TGTGCCAGCAGAGATGATGGGGCAGGGGCCAACGTCCTGACTTTC.

Notes on this clone: Other DNA sequences in the sample encode the same CDR3. The rearrangement links TRBV5-1 to TRBJ2-1, with 10 nucleotides matching TRBD2. Germline V gene data show CDR1 as SGHRS and CDR2 as YFSETQ. The CDR3 spans 15 residues. V shed 0 bases and J 6 bases; nucleotides not matched to a gene: 3. The DNA for the CDR3 is TGCGCCAGCAGCTTGGGAGCGGGAGGGCCCAATGAGCAGTTCTTC. Amino acids: CASSLGAGGPNEQFF.

This chain connects TRBV19 to TRBJ2-2; D perhaps matches TRBD1 (6 bases). Deletions cut 7 bases from V and 0 bases from J, with 9 bases between. Germline lookup yields CDR1 LNHDA and CDR2 SQIVND (reference sequence). The CDR3 length is 14 residues. The CDR3 sequence is CASKRTANTGELFF. CDR3 DNA: TGTGCCAGTAAGAGGACAGCGAACACCGGGGAGCTGTTTTTT. Full variable domain (remainder filled in from reference TRBV19 and TRBJ2-2): DGGITQSPKYLFRKEGQNVTLSCEQNLNHDAMYWYRQDPGQGLRLIYYSQIVNDFQKGDIAEGYSVSREKKESFPLTVTSAQKNPTAFYLCASKRTANTGELFFGEGSRLTVL.

Here the CDR3 DNA reads TGTGCCAGCAGCCTAGACACCGGGGAGCTGTTTTTT. Protein product: CASSLDTGELFF. The V call is TRBV9, the J call TRBJ2-2; D uncertain. V shed 4 bases and J shed 3 bases, with 4 bases lying between them. Germline CDR1 reads SGDLS; CDR2 reads YYNGEE. The CDR3 is 12 amino acids.

The V gene is TRBV6-1, the J gene TRBJ1-2; 7 positions agree with TRBD1. The CDR3 runs 15 residues. CDR1 is MNHNS and CDR2 is SASEGT in the germline V gene. The V and J ends lost 8 bases and 3 bases, in that order; junction bases with no gene match: 12. The DNA of the CDR3 is TGTGCCAGCGGCCAGGGATGGACAGGCGACTATGGCTACACCTTC. Residues: CASGQGWTGDYGYTF.

V gene TRBV10-1 combines with J gene TRBJ2-3; no definite D call. The length of the CDR3 is 13 residues. From germline, CDR1 is WNHNN and CDR2 SYGVQD (reference sequence). Trimming removed 4 bases at V and 2 bases at J, with 7 bases between. The CDR3 nucleotides are TGCGCCAGCAGTGGTCAGCCCACAGATACGCAGTATTTT. It yields the protein CASSGQPTDTQYF.

This clone was seen once. The chain links TRBV28 to TRBJ2-5; D may match TRBD1 or TRBD2 (6 bases each). The V gene lost 9 bases and the J gene lost 13 bases, with 21 bases spanning the gap. This CDR3 is 12 amino acids long. The germline gives CDR1 MDHEN, CDR2 SYDVKM. CDR3 amino acids: CASGGPGELRYF. Written as DNA, the CDR3 is TGTGCCAGTGGAGGGCCAGGGGAACTGAGGTACTTC. Full variable domain (missing parts from reference TRBV28 and TRBJ2-5): DVKVTQSSRYLVKRTGEKVFLECVQDMDHENMFWYRQDPGLGLRLIYFSYDVKMKEKGDIPEGYSVSREKKERFSLILESASTNQTSMYLCASGGPGELRYFGPGTRLLVL.

The rearrangement joins TRBV28 to TRBJ2-5; 9 positions match TRBD2. Germline lookup yields CDR1 MDHEN and CDR2 SYDVKM. V shed 7 bases and J 2 bases; nucleotides not matched to a gene: 8. The CDR3 contains 15 residues. The CDR3 DNA reads as TGTGCCAGCAAAAGTACAGCGGGGGGTCAAGAGACCCAGTACTTC. This encodes CASKSTAGGQETQYF.

The genes are TRBV30 and TRBJ2-1; D is perhaps TRBD2 (6 bases). The germline V gene encodes CDR1 GTSNPN and CDR2 SVGIG (reference sequence). This CDR3 is built from 17 residues. V dropped 6 bases and J dropped 0 bases, with 21 bases sitting between them. CDR3 residues: CACESIIGSSSYNEQFF. The DNA of the CDR3 is TGTGCCTGCGAAAGTATTATCGGGAGTAGCTCCTACAATGAGCAGTTCTTC.

The rearrangement uses TRBV25-1 and TRBJ2-4; tentatively, D is TRBD1 (6 bases). The germline V gene has CDR1 MGHDK and CDR2 SYGVNS. The V end was cut by 5 bases, the J end by 6 bases, with 11 bases between. The CDR3 loop spans 13 amino acids. The CDR3 sequence is CASSRDIGNIQYF. CDR3 in DNA: TGTGCCAGCAGTAGGGACATAGGAAACATTCAGTACTTC.